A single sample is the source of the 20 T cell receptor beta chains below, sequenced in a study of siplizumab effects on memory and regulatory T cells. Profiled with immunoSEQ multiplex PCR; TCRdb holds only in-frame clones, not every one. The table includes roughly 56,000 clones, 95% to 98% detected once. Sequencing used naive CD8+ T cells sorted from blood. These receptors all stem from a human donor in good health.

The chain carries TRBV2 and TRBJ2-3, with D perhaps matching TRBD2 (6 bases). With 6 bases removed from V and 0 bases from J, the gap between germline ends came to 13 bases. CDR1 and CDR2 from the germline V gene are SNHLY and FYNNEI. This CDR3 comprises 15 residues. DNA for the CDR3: TGTGCCAGCAGCTATGGAAGCGGGAGCACAGATACGCAGTATTTT. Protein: CASSYGSGSTDTQYF.

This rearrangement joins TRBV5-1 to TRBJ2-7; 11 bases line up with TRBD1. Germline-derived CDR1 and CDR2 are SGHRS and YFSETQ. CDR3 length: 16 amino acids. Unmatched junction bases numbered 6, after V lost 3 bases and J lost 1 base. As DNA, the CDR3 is TGCGCCAGCAGCTCCGGGACAGGGGGAGGTTCCTACGAGCAGTACTTC. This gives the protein CASSSGTGGGSYEQYF.

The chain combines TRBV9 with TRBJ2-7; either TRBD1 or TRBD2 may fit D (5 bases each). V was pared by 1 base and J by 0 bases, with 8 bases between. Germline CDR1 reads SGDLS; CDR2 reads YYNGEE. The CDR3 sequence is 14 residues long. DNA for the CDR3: TGTGCCAGCAGCGTATGGGACCACTCCTACGAGCAGTACTTC. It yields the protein CASSVWDHSYEQYF.

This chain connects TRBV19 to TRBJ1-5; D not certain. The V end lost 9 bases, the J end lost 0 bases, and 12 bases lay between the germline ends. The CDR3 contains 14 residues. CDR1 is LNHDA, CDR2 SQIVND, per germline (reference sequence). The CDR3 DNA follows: TGTGCCAGCTCGGACGGAATTAGCAATCAGCCCCAGCATTTT. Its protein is CASSDGISNQPQHF.

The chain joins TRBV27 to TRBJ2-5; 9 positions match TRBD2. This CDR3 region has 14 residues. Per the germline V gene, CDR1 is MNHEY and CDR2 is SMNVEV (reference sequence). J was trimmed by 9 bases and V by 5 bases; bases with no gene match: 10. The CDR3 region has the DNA TGTGCCAGCAGTCTTACCGGGACTAGCAACCCCCAGTACTTC. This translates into CASSLTGTSNPQYF.

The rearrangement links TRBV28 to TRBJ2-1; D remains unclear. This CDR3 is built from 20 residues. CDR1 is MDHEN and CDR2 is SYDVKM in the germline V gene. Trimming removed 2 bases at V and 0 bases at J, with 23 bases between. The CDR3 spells CASSLIGGLGASSSYNEQFF. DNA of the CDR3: TGTGCCAGCAGTTTAATCGGCGGTCTAGGTGCCTCCAGCTCCTACAATGAGCAGTTCTTC.

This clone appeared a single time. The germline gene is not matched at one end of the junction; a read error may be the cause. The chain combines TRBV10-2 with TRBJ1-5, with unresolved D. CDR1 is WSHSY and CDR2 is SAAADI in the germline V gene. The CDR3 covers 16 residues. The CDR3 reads CASSDERSGMNQLQHF. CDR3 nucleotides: TGCGCCAGCAGTGACGAGAGGAGCGGGATGAATCAGCTCCAGCATTTT.

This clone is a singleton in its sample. The CDR3 sequence is CASSSSGTSLSLTYEQYF. For the CDR3, the DNA is TGTGCCAGCAGCTCCTCCGGGACTAGTCTCTCGTTAACCTACGAGCAGTACTTC. This sequence joins TRBV5-6 and TRBJ2-7, with 8 bases lining up with TRBD2. The CDR3 is made up of 18 amino acids. Germline V CDR1 and CDR2: SGHDT, YYEEEE. V shed 3 bases and J 2 bases; nucleotides not matched to a gene: 16.

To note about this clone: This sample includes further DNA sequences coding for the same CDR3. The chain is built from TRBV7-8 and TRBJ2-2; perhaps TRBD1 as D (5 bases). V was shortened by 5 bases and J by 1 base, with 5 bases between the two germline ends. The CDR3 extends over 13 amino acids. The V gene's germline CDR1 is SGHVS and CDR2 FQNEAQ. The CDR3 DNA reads TGTGCCAGCAGCAGGGGGAACACCGGGGAGCTGTTTTTT. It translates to CASSRGNTGELFF.

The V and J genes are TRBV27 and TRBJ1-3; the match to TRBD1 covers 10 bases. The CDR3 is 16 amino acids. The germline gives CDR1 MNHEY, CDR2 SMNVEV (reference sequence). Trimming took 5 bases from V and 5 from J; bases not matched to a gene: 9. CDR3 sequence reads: CASSTRTGGNRNTIYF. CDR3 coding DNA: TGTGCCAGCAGTACCCGGACAGGGGGGAATCGAAACACCATATATTTT.

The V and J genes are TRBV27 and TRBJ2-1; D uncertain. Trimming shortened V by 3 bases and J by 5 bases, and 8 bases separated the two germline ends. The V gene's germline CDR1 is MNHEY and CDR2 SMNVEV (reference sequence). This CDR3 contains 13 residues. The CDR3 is CASSFGSDNEQFF. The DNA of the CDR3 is TGTGCCAGCAGTTTCGGAAGCGACAATGAGCAGTTCTTC.

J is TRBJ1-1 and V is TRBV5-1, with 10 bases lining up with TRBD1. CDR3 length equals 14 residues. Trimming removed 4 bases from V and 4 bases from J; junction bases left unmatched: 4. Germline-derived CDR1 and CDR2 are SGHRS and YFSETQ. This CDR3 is CASSIRQGATEAFF. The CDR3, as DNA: TGCGCCAGCAGCATCCGACAGGGGGCCACTGAAGCTTTCTTT.

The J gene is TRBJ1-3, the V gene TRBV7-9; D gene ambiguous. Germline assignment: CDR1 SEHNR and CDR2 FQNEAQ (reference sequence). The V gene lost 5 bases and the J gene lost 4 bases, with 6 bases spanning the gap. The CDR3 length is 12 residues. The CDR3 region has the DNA TGTGCCAGCAGCCCCACGGGAAACACCATATATTTT. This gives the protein CASSPTGNTIYF. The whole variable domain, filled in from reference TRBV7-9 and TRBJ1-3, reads DTGVSQNPRHKITKRGQNVTFRCDPISEHNRLYWYRQTLGQGPEFLTYFQNEAQLEKSRLLSDRFSAERPKGSFSTLEIQRTEQGDSAMYLCASSPTGNTIYFGEGSWLTVV.

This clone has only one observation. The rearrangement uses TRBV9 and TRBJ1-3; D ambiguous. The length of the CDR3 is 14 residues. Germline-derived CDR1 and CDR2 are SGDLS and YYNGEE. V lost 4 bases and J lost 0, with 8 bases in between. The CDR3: CASSPGLSGNTIYF. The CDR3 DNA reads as TGTGCCAGCAGCCCCGGGCTCTCTGGAAACACCATATATTTT.

CDR3 sequence: CAISDLTGPRTGELFF. The CDR3 nucleotides are TGTGCCATCAGTGACTTGACAGGGCCGCGGACCGGGGAGCTGTTTTTT. The V gene is TRBV10-3, the J gene TRBJ2-2, with 7 bases that match TRBD1. The CDR3 contains 16 residues. The germline V gene has CDR1 ENHRY and CDR2 SYGVKD. The ends lost 3 bases at V and 5 bases at J; junction bases unmatched: 9.

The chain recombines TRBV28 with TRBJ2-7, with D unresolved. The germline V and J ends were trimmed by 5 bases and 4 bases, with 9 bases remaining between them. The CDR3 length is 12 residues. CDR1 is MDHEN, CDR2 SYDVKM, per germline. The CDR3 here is CASSAQGYEQYF. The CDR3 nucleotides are TGTGCCAGCAGTGCGCAAGGGTACGAGCAGTACTTC.

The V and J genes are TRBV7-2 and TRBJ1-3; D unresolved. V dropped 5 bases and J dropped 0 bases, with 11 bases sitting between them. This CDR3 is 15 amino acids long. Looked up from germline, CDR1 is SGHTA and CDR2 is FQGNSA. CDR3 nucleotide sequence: TGTGCCAGCAGCGCCGGCGGGAACTCTGGAAACACCATATATTTT. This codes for CASSAGGNSGNTIYF.

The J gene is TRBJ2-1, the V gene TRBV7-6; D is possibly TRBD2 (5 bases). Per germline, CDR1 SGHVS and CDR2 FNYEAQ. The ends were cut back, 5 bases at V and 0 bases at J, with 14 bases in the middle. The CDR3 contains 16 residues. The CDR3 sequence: CASSLRSGYSYNEQFF. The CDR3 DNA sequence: TGTGCCAGCAGCCTCCGGAGCGGCTACTCCTACAATGAGCAGTTCTTC.

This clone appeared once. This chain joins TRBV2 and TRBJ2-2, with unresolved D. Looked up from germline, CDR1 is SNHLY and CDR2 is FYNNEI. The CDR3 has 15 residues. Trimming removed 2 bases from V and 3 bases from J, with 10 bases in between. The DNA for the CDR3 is TGTGCCAGCAGTGAATGGCGGAAAGACACCGGGGAGCTGTTTTTT. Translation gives CASSEWRKDTGELFF.

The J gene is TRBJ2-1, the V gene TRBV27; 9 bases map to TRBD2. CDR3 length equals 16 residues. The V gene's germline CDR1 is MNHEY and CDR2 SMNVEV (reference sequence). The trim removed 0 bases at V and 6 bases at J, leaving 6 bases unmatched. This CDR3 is CASSLSIGLASNEQFF. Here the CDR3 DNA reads TGTGCCAGCAGTTTATCGATCGGACTAGCGTCCAATGAGCAGTTCTTC.